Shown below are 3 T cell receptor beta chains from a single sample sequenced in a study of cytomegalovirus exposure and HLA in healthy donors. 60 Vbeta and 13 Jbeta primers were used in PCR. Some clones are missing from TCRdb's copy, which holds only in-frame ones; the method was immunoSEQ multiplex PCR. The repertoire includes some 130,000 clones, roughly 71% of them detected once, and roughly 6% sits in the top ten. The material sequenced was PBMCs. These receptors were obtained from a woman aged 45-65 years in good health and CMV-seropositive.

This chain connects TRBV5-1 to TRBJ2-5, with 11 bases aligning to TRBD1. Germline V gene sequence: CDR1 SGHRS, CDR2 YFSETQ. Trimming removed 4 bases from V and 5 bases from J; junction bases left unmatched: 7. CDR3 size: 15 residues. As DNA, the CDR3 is TGCGCCAGCAGCGTGGCCGGGACAGGGGGTGAGACCCAGTACTTC. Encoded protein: CASSVAGTGGETQYF.

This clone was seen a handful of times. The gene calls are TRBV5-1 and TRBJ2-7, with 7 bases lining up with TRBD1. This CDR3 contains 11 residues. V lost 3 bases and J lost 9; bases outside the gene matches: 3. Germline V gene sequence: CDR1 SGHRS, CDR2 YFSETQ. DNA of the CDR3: TGCGCCAGCAGCTCGACAGGGATGCAGTACTTC. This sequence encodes CASSSTGMQYF.

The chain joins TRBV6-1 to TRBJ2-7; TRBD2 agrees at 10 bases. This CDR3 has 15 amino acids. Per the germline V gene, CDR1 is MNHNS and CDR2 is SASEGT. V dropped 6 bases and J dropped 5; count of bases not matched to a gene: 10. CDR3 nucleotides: TGTGCCAGCAGAACCAGTAGCGGGGGGTTCAACGAGCAGTACTTC. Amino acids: CASRTSSGGFNEQYF.